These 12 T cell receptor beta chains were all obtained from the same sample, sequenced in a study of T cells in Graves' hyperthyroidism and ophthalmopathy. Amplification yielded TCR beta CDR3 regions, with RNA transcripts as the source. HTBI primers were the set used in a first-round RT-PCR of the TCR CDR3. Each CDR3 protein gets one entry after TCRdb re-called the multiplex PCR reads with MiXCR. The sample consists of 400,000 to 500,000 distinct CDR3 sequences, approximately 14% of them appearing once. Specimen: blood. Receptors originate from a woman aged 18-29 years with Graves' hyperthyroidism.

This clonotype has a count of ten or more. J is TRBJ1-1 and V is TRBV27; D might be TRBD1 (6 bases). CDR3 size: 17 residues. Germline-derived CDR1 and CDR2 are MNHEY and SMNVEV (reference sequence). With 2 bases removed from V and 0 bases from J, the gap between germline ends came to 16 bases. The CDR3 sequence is CASSLRQDTLMNTEAFF. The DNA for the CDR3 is TGTGCCAGCAGTTTAAGACAGGATACTCTGATGAACACTGAAGCTTTCTTT.

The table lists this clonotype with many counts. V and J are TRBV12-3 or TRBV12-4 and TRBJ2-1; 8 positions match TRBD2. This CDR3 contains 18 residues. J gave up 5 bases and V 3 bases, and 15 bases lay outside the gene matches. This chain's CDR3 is CASSFSAGGTTINNEQFF. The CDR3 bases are TGTGCCAGCAGTTTTTCCGCGGGAGGAACGACCATCAACAATGAGCAGTTCTTC.

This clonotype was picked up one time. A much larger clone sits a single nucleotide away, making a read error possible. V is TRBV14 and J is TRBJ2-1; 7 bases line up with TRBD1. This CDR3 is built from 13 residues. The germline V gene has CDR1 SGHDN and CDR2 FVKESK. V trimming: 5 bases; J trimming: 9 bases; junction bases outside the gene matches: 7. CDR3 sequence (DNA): TGTGCCAGCAGCTTAGGGACAGTTATTGAGCAGTTCTTC. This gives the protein CASSLGTVIEQFF. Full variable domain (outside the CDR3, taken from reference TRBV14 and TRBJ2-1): EAGVTQFPSHSVIEKGQTVTLRCDPISGHDNLYWYRRVMGKEIKFLLHFVKESKQDESGMPNNRFLAERTGGTYSTLKVQPAELEDSGVYFCASSLGTVIEQFFGPGTRLTVL.

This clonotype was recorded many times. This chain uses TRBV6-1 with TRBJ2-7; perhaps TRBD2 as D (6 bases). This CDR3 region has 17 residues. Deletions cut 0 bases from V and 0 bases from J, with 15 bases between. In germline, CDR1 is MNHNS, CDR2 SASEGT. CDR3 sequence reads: CASSEAPGEKGSYEQYF. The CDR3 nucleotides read TGTGCCAGCAGTGAAGCGCCGGGGGAGAAGGGCTCCTACGAGCAGTACTTC.

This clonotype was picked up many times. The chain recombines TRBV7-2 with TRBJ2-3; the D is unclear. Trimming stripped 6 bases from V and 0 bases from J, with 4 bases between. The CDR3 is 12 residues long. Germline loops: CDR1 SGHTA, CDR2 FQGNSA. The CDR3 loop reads CASRPSTDTQYF. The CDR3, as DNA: TGTGCCAGCAGACCTAGCACAGATACGCAGTATTTT. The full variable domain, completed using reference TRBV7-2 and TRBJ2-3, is GAGVSQSPSNKVTEKGKDVELRCDPISGHTALYWYRQSLGQGLEFLIYFQGNSAPDKSGLPSDRFSAERTGGSVSTLTIQRTQQEDSAVYLCASRPSTDTQYFGPGTRLTVL.

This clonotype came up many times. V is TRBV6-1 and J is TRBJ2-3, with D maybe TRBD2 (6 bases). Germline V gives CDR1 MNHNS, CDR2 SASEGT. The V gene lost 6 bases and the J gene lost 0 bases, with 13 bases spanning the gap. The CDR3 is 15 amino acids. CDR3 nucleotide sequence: TGTGCCAGCAGACCCCTAGCGACTAGCACAGATACGCAGTATTTT. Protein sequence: CASRPLATSTDTQYF.

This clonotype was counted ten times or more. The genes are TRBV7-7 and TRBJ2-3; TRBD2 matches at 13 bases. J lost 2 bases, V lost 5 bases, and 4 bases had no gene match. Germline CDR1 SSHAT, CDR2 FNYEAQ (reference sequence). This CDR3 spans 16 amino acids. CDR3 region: CASSTGTSGITDTQYF. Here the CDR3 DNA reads TGTGCCAGCAGCACCGGGACTAGCGGGATCACAGATACGCAGTATTTT.

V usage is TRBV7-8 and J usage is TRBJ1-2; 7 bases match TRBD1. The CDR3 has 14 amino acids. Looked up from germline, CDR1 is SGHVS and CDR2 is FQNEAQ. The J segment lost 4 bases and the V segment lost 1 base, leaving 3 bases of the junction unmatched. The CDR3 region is CASSLETGVYGYTF. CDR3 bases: TGTGCCAGCAGCTTAGAAACAGGGGTCTATGGCTACACCTTC.

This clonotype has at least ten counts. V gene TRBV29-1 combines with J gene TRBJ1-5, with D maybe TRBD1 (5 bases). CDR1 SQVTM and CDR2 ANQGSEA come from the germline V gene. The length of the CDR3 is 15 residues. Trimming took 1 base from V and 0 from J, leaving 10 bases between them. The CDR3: CSVEVTGDSNQPQHF. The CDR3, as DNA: TGCAGCGTTGAAGTAACGGGGGATAGCAATCAGCCCCAGCATTTT. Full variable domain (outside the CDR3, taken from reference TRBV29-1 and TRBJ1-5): SAVISQKPSRDICQRGTSLTIQCQVDSQVTMMFWYRQQPGQSLTLIATANQGSEATYESGFVIDKFPISRPNLTFSTLTVSNMSPEDSSIYLCSVEVTGDSNQPQHFGDGTRLSIL.

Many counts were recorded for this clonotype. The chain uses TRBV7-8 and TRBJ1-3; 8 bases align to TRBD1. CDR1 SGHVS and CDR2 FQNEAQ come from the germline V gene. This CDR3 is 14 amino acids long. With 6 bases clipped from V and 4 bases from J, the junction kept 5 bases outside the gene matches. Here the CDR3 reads CASRETGVGNTIYF. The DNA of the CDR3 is TGTGCCAGCAGGGAGACAGGGGTCGGAAACACCATATATTTT.

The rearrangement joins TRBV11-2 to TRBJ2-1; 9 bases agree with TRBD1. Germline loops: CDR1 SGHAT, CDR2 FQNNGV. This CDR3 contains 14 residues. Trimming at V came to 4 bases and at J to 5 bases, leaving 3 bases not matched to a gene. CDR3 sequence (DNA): TGTGCCAGCAGCTCCAGGACAGGGGACAATGAGCAGTTCTTC. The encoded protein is CASSSRTGDNEQFF.

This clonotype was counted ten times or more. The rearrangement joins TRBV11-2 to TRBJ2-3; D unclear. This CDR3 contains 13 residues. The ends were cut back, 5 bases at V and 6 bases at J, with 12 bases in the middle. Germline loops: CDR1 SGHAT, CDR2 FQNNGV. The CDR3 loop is CASSRREPDTQYF. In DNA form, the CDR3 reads TGTGCCAGCAGCCGCCGTGAGCCGGATACGCAGTATTTT.